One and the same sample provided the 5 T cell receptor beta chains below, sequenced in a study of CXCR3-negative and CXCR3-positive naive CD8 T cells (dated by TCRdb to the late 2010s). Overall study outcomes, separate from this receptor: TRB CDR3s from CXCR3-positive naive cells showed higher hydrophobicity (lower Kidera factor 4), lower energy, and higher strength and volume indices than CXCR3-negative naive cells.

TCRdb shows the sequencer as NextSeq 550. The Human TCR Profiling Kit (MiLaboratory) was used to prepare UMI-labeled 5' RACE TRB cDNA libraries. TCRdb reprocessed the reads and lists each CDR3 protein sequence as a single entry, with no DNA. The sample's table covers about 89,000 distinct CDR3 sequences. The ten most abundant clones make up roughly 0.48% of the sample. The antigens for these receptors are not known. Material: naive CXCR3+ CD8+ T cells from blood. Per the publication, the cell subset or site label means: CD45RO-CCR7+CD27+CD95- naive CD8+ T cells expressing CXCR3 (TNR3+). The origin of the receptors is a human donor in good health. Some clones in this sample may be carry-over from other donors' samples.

The CDR3 sequence: CASSSRAGLEPQHF. The chain carries TRBV12-3 or TRBV12-4 and TRBJ1-5. CDR3 size: 14 residues.

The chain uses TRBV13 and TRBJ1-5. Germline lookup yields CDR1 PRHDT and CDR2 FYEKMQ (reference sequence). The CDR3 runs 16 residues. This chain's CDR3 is CASSLGGAGALQPQHF.

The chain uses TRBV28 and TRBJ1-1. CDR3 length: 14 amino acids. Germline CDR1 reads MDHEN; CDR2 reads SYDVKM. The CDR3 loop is CASTLTERGTEAFF. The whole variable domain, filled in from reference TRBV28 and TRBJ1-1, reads DVKVTQSSRYLVKRTGEKVFLECVQDMDHENMFWYRQDPGLGLRLIYFSYDVKMKEKGDIPEGYSVSREKKERFSLILESASTNQTSMYLCASTLTERGTEAFFGQGTRLTVV.

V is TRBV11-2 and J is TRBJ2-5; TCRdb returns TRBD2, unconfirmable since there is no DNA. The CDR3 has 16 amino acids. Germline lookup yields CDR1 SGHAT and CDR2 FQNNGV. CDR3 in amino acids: CASSPPSGRAGETQYF.

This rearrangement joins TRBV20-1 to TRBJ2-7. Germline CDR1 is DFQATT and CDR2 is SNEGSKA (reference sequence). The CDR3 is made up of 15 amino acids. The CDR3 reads CSARDLLAASYEQYF.